The 26 T cell receptor beta chains given below trace back to one sample, sequenced in a study of blood T cell repertoires in COVID-19. The repertoire was sequenced with immunoSEQ multiplex PCR; TCRdb's copy has only in-frame clones and lacks some. Of about 140,000 clones listed, over 75% are singletons. The sequencing sample was made of peripheral blood. The receptor source for this set is a man aged 55 to 70 with active or convalescent COVID-19.

The rearrangement links TRBV6-5 to TRBJ2-5, with a tentative D call TRBD2 (5 bases). The CDR3 consists of 15 residues. CDR1 is MNHEY and CDR2 is SVGAGI in the germline V gene. Trimming pared 6 bases from V and 1 base from J, leaving 15 bases between. The CDR3 sequence is CASRPLWETQETQYF. Here the CDR3 DNA reads TGTGCCAGCAGACCGTTGTGGGAGACCCAAGAGACCCAGTACTTC.

The chain has TRBV19 and TRBJ2-2; D is ambiguous. Germline V lookup: CDR1 LNHDA, CDR2 SQIVND (reference sequence). The CDR3 is made up of 12 amino acids. V dropped 5 bases and J dropped 3 bases, with 4 bases sitting between them. The DNA for the CDR3 is TGTGCCAGTAGTCTTGACACCGGGGAGCTGTTTTTT. The encoded protein is CASSLDTGELFF.

The genes are TRBV10-1 and TRBJ2-6; TRBD2 might be the D (5 bases). V was clipped by 7 bases and J by 2 bases, with 15 bases between them. CDR1 WNHNN and CDR2 SYGVQD come from the germline V gene (reference sequence). There are 16 residues in the CDR3. CDR3 nucleotide sequence: TGCGCCAGCACCGACGGGAAGACCACTGGGGCCAACGTCCTGACTTTC. Translation: CASTDGKTTGANVLTF.

CDR3 nucleotides: TGTGCCAGCAGCGCTGGGACTAGCGGGACACTCCCCGGCAATGAGCAGTTCTTC. As protein: CASSAGTSGTLPGNEQFF. J is TRBJ2-1 and V is TRBV9, with 13 bases aligning to TRBD2. CDR3 size: 18 residues. J was trimmed by 6 bases and V by 3 bases; bases with no gene match: 12. Germline V gives CDR1 SGDLS, CDR2 YYNGEE.

The V call is TRBV27, the J call TRBJ2-3; 10 nucleotides align to TRBD1. This CDR3 is 15 amino acids long. V dropped 8 bases and J dropped 4; count of bases not matched to a gene: 9. Germline CDR1 and CDR2: MNHEY and SMNVEV (reference sequence). The CDR3 reads CASGYGQGGADTQYF. The CDR3 coding sequence is TGTGCCAGCGGTTATGGACAGGGGGGGGCAGATACGCAGTATTTT.

The V and J genes are TRBV19 and TRBJ2-7; TRBD1 is a possible D gene (5 bases). Trimming shortened V by 3 bases and J by 4 bases, and 10 bases separated the two germline ends. The V gene's germline CDR1 is LNHDA and CDR2 SQIVND (reference sequence). The CDR3 loop spans 13 amino acids. This CDR3 reads CASSMVDRYEQYF. The CDR3 DNA sequence: TGTGCCAGTAGTATGGTTGACAGATACGAGCAGTACTTC.

CDR3: CAWSEDWSSPLHF. The CDR3 DNA is TGTGCCTGGAGTGAGGATTGGAGTTCACCCCTCCACTTT. The V gene is TRBV30, the J gene TRBJ1-6; D remains unclear. This CDR3 is built from 13 residues. Germline V gene sequence: CDR1 GTSNPN, CDR2 SVGIG (reference sequence). V gave up 1 base and J gave up 9 bases, with 10 bases separating them.

The chain joins TRBV7-9 to TRBJ2-5, with TRBD1 matching over 7 bases. The CDR3 contains 15 residues. V gave up 1 base and J gave up 3 bases; unmatched junction bases: 5. Germline CDR1 is SEHNR and CDR2 is FQNEAQ (reference sequence). CDR3 amino acids: CASSLGDRREETQYF. The CDR3 DNA reads as TGTGCCAGCAGCTTAGGGGACAGACGGGAAGAGACCCAGTACTTC.

The rearrangement uses TRBV28 and TRBJ1-5; tentatively, D is TRBD1 (5 bases). CDR1 MDHEN and CDR2 SYDVKM come from the germline V gene. V was clipped by 11 bases and J by 2 bases, with 19 bases between them. The CDR3 loop spans 15 amino acids. CDR3: CAAGAGQGGNQPQHF. CDR3 bases: TGTGCCGCTGGTGCAGGGCAGGGTGGCAATCAGCCCCAGCATTTT.

This clone occurred a few times. The genes are TRBV14 and TRBJ2-3; 7 bases agree with TRBD1. CDR3 length equals 16 residues. The V gene end was trimmed by 3 bases and the J gene end by 4 bases; junction bases not matched to a gene: 10. The germline gives CDR1 SGHDN, CDR2 FVKESK. The DNA of the CDR3 is TGTGCCAGCAGCCATACGTTTACAGGGGTTGCAGATACGCAGTATTTT. It encodes CASSHTFTGVADTQYF.

The chain carries TRBV4-3 and TRBJ1-1; D is unclear. Germline CDR1 is LGHNA and CDR2 is YSLEER. The V gene lost 0 bases and the J gene lost 6 bases, with 8 bases spanning the gap. The CDR3 runs 13 residues. The CDR3 loop reads CASSQEYGAEAFF. DNA of the CDR3: TGCGCCAGCAGCCAAGAATACGGGGCTGAAGCTTTCTTT.

The chain joins TRBV28 to TRBJ2-7, with 9 nucleotides matching TRBD1. After removal of 6 bases from V and 7 bases from J, the junction contained 16 bases not matched to a gene. Per germline, CDR1 MDHEN and CDR2 SYDVKM. The CDR3 spans 16 residues. The CDR3 loop is CASRLTPGQGDGEQYF. In nucleotides, the CDR3 is TGTGCCAGCAGGCTAACTCCGGGACAGGGTGACGGAGAGCAGTACTTC.

This clone has only a few counts. The chain is built from TRBV27 and TRBJ2-6; maybe TRBD2 (6 bases). V lost 9 bases and J lost 0, with 15 bases in between. CDR1 and CDR2 from the germline V gene are MNHEY and SMNVEV (reference sequence). This CDR3 is 16 amino acids long. CDR3 nucleotides: TGTGCCAGTACTAAGTTGGGAGGCTCTGGGGCCAACGTCCTGACTTTC. It specifies CASTKLGGSGANVLTF.

The V call is TRBV5-4, the J call TRBJ1-3; TRBD1 matches at 8 bases. The J segment lost 7 bases and the V segment lost 0 bases, leaving 0 bases of the junction unmatched. CDR1 is SGHNT, CDR2 YYREEE, per germline (reference sequence). The length of the CDR3 is 13 residues. In DNA form, the CDR3 reads TGTGCCAGCAGCTTGGACAGGGGGAACACCATATATTTT. The encoded protein is CASSLDRGNTIYF.

The chain employs TRBV10-3 and TRBJ2-4; 11 bases map to TRBD1. Germline V CDR1 and CDR2: ENHRY, SYGVKD. V was clipped by 10 bases and J by 1 base; unmatched bases: 15. The CDR3 spans 18 residues. In DNA, the CDR3 is TGTGCCACATCAGATGGACAGGGGGCGGGTATGGCCAAAAACATTCAGTACTTC. This translates into CATSDGQGAGMAKNIQYF.

This sequence joins TRBV4-3 and TRBJ1-4, with TRBD1 matching 7 bases. The CDR3 runs 16 residues. The J segment lost 6 bases and the V segment lost 4 bases, leaving 11 bases of the junction unmatched. CDR1 and CDR2 (germline): LGHNA, YSLEER. Here the CDR3 DNA reads TGCGCCAGCAGCCCGAGCTTTAGGACAGGATATGAAAAACTGTTTTTT. Encoded protein: CASSPSFRTGYEKLFF.

This clone was seen a single time. The chain joins TRBV14 to TRBJ1-1; TRBD1 agrees at 7 bases. After removal of 4 bases from V and 0 bases from J, the junction contained 8 bases not matched to a gene. The CDR3 totals 16 residues. Germline V gene lookup returns CDR1 SGHDN and CDR2 FVKESK. CDR3 coding DNA: TGTGCCAGCAGCCCACCGACAGGGAGGATGAACACTGAAGCTTTCTTT. It codes for CASSPPTGRMNTEAFF.

This chain links TRBV18 with TRBJ1-3; TRBD1 is a possible D gene (6 bases). Trimming took off 6 bases at V and 3 bases at J, with 15 bases between the two ends. Germline assignment: CDR1 KGHSH and CDR2 LQKENI. The CDR3 runs to 15 residues. The CDR3 is CASSPAGVGGNTIYF. For the CDR3, the DNA is TGTGCCAGCTCGCCTGCAGGGGTTGGTGGAAACACCATATATTTT.

The chain combines TRBV6-5 with TRBJ1-4, with D possibly being TRBD1 (6 bases). V lost 2 bases and J 1 base, leaving 8 bases between the germline ends. The CDR3 runs 15 residues. CDR1 and CDR2 (germline): MNHEY, SVGAGI. CDR3 loop: CASSYTTGTNEKLFF. The CDR3 DNA is TGTGCCAGCAGTTACACGACAGGAACTAATGAAAAACTGTTTTTT.

The chain has TRBV12-3 or TRBV12-4 and TRBJ1-3, with no clear D. The germline V and J ends were trimmed by 2 bases and 4 bases, with 6 bases remaining between them. The length of the CDR3 is 13 residues. The CDR3 loop reads CASSLQQGNTIYF. The CDR3 DNA reads as TGTGCCAGCAGTTTACAACAGGGAAACACCATATATTTT.

The V gene is TRBV19, the J gene TRBJ1-5; D uncertain. This CDR3 is 14 amino acids long. Germline V gene lookup returns CDR1 LNHDA and CDR2 SQIVND (reference sequence). Deletions cut 5 bases from V and 3 bases from J, with 11 bases between. The CDR3 DNA follows: TGTGCCAGTAGTGCGCCGGGAAACAATCAGCCCCAGCATTTT. Protein product: CASSAPGNNQPQHF.

The J gene is TRBJ2-3, the V gene TRBV4-2; no definite D call. Trimming cost V 6 bases and J 3 bases, with 10 bases left between them. Looked up from germline, CDR1 is LGHNA and CDR2 is YNFKEQ. The CDR3 length is 13 residues. The CDR3 sequence: CASRGRQTDTQYF. CDR3 bases: TGTGCCAGCAGGGGCCGACAAACAGATACGCAGTATTTT.

The V call is TRBV29-1, the J call TRBJ1-2; tentative D call: TRBD1 (6 bases). V was cut by 3 bases and J by 3 bases, with 8 bases left in between. This CDR3 is built from 12 residues. The V gene's germline CDR1 is SQVTM and CDR2 ANQGSEA. The CDR3: CSVDDRHYGYTF. In DNA, the CDR3 is TGCAGCGTTGATGACAGGCACTATGGCTACACCTTC.

The chain links TRBV28 to TRBJ1-1, with D possibly matching TRBD1 (5 bases). Germline V gene sequence: CDR1 MDHEN, CDR2 SYDVKM. This CDR3 is 16 amino acids long. V lost 3 bases to trimming and J lost 5 bases, with 19 bases between them. The CDR3 loop reads CASSFRGGRIGTEAFF. Here the CDR3 DNA reads TGTGCCAGCAGTTTTAGGGGAGGGAGAATAGGGACTGAAGCTTTCTTT.

The V and J genes are TRBV19 and TRBJ2-6; D possibly corresponds to TRBD1 (5 bases). Trimming removed 2 bases from V and 0 bases from J, with 11 bases in between. Per germline, CDR1 LNHDA and CDR2 SQIVND (reference sequence). CDR3 size: 17 residues. The CDR3 DNA reads as TGTGCCAGTAGTATAAAGGGGTTAACCTCTGGGGCCAACGTCCTGACTTTC. Its protein product is CASSIKGLTSGANVLTF.

This clone was seen just once. The rearrangement uses TRBV29-1 and TRBJ2-1, with D maybe TRBD1 (6 bases). Germline V gives CDR1 SQVTM, CDR2 ANQGSEA. V was clipped by 4 bases and J by 12 bases, with 22 bases between them. This CDR3 comprises 14 residues. The CDR3: CSVVRQGNWGGQFF. CDR3 in DNA: TGCAGCGTTGTACGGCAGGGGAATTGGGGTGGGCAGTTCTTC.